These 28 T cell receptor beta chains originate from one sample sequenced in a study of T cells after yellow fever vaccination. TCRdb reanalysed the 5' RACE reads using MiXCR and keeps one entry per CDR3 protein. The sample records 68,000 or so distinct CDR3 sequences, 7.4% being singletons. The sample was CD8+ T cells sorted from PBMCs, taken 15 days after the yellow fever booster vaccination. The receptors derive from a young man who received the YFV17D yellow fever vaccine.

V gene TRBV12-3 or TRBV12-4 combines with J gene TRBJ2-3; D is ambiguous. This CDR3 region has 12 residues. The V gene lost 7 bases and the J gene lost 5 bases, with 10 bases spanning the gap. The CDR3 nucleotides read TGTGCCAGCACGACGGATATAGATACGCAGTATTTT. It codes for CASTTDIDTQYF.

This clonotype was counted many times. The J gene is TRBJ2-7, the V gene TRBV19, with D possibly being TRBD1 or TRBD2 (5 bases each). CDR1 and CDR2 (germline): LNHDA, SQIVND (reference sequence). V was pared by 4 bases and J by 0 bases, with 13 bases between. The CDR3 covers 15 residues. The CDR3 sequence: CASSKTGLGSYEQYF. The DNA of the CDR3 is TGTGCCAGTAGTAAAACGGGGCTAGGCTCCTACGAGCAGTACTTC.

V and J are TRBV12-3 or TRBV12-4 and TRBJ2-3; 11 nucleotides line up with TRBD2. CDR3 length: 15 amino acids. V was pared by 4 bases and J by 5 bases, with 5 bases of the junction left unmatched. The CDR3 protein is CASSSLLAGEDTQYF. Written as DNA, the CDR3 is TGTGCCAGCAGTTCCCTACTAGCGGGAGAAGATACGCAGTATTTT.

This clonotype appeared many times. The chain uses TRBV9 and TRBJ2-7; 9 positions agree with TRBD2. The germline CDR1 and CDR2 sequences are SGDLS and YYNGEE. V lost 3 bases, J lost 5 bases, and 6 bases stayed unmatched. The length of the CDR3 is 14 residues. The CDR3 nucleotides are TGTGCCAGCAGCGGTAGCGGGAGTGGGAACGAGCAGTACTTC. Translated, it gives CASSGSGSGNEQYF.

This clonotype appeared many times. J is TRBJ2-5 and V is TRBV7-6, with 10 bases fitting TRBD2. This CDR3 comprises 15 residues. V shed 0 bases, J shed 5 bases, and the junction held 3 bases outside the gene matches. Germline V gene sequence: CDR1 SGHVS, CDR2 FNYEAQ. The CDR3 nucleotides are TGTGCCAGCAGCTTAGCGTCTAGCGGGAGTGAGACCCAGTACTTC. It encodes CASSLASSGSETQYF.

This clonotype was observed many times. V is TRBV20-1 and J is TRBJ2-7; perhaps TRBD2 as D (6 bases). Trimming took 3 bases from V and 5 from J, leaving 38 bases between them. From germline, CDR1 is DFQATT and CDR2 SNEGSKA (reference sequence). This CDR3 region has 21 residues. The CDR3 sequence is CSARSVGVGLERTGVLHEQYF. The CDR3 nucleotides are TGCAGTGCTAGGTCGGTGGGGGTAGGGTTGGAGCGGACGGGGGTGCTCCACGAGCAGTACTTC.

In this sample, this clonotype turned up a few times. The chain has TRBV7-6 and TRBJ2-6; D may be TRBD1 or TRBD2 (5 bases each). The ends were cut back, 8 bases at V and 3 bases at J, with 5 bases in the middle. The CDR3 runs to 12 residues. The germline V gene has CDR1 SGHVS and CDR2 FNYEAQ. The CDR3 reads CASGGGANVLTF. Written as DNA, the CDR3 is TGTGCCAGCGGGGGTGGGGCCAACGTCCTGACTTTC.

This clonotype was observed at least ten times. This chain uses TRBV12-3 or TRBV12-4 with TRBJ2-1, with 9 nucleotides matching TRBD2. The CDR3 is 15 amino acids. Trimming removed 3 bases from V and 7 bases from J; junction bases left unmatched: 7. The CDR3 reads CASSFGISGSNEQFF. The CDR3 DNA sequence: TGTGCCAGCAGTTTTGGTATTAGCGGGAGTAATGAGCAGTTCTTC.

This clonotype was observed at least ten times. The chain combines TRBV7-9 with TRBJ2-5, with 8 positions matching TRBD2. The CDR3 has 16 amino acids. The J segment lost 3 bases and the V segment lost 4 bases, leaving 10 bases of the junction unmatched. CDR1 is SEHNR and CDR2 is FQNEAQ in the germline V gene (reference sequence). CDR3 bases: TGTGCCAGCAGCTCAGTTGATAACGGGAGGGAAGAGACCCAGTACTTC. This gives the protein CASSSVDNGREETQYF.

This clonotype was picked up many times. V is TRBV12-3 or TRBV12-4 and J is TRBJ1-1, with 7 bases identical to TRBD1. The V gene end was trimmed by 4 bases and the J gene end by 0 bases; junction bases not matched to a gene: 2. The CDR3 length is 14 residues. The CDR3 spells CASSSGTVNTEAFF. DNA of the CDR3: TGTGCCAGCAGTTCCGGGACAGTGAACACTGAAGCTTTCTTT.

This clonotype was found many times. The CDR3 region has the DNA TGTGCCAGCTACAACGGGGAGCTGTTTTTT. The encoded protein is CASYNGELFF. The V call is TRBV12-3 or TRBV12-4, the J call TRBJ2-2; D not certain. This CDR3 has 10 amino acids. V was trimmed by 8 bases and J by 7 bases, leaving 5 bases between them.

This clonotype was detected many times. The CDR3 DNA is TGTGCCAGCAGCGAATCTCCGGACAGGATAAGCAATCAGCCCCAGCATTTT. Its translation: CASSESPDRISNQPQHF. The J gene is TRBJ1-5, the V gene TRBV7-2; 7 nucleotides align to TRBD1. Germline lookup yields CDR1 SGHTA and CDR2 FQGNSA. The trim removed 5 bases at V and 1 base at J, leaving 11 bases unmatched. The CDR3 extends over 17 amino acids.

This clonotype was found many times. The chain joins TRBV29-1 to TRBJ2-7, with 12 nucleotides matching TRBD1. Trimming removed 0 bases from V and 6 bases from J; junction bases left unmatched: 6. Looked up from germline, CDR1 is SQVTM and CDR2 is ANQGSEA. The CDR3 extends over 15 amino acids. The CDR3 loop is CSVEDQGTGGREQYF. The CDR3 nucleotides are TGCAGCGTTGAAGATCAAGGGACAGGGGGCCGCGAGCAGTACTTC.

In DNA form, the CDR3 reads TGTGCCTGGAGTGTAGCTGCGGTGGAGCAGTACTTC. It is translated as CAWSVAAVEQYF. The chain is built from TRBV30 and TRBJ2-7; D is unresolved. The CDR3 has 12 residues. Germline V gene data show CDR1 as GTSNPN and CDR2 as SVGIG (reference sequence). V was trimmed by 0 bases and J by 7 bases, leaving 10 bases between them. Full variable domain (missing parts from reference TRBV30 and TRBJ2-7): SQTIHQWPATLVQPVGSPLSLECTVEGTSNPNLYWYRQAAGRGLQLLFYSVGIGQISSEVPQNLSASRPQDRQFILSSKKLLLSDSGFYLCAWSVAAVEQYFGPGTRLTVT.

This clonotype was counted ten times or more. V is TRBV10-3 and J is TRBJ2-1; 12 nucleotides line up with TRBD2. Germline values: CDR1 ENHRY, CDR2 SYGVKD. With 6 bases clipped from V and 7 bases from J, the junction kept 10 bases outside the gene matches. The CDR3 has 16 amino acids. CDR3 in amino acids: CAIRSPLAGGPNEQFF. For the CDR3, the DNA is TGTGCCATCAGATCGCCCCTAGCGGGAGGGCCTAATGAGCAGTTCTTC.

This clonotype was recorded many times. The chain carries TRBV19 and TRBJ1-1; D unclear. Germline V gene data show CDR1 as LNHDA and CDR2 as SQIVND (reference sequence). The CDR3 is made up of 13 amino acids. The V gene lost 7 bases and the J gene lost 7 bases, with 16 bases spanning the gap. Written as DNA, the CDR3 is TGTGCCAGTATGGTCATAGGATCATATGAAGCTTTCTTT. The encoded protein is CASMVIGSYEAFF.

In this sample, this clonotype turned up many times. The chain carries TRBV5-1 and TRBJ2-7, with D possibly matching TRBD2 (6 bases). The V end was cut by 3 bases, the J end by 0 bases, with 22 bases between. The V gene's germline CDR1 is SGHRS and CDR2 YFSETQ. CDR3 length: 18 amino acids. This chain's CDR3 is CASSWDPRLGTSSYEQYF. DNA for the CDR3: TGCGCCAGCAGCTGGGACCCCCGACTAGGAACGAGCTCCTACGAGCAGTACTTC.

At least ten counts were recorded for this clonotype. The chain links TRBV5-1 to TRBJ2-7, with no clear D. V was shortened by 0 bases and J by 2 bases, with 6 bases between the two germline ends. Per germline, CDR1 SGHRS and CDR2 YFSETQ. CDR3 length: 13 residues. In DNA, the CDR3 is TGCGCCAGCAGCTTGGACGTCACCTACGAGCAGTACTTC. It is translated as CASSLDVTYEQYF.

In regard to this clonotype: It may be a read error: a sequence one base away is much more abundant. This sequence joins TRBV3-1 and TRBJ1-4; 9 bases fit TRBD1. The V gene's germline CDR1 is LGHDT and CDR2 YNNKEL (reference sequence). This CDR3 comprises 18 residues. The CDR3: CAGSQEETGGLGNEKLFF. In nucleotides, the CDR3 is TGTGCCGGCAGCCAGGAGGAGACAGGGGGGTTGGGTAATGAAAAACTGTTTTTT.

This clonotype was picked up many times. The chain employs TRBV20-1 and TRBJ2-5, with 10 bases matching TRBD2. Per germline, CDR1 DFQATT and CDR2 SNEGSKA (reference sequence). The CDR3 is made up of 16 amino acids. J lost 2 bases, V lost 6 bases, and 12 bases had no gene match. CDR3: CSAPRVTSGVQETQYF. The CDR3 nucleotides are TGCAGTGCCCCTAGGGTAACTAGCGGGGTACAAGAGACCCAGTACTTC.

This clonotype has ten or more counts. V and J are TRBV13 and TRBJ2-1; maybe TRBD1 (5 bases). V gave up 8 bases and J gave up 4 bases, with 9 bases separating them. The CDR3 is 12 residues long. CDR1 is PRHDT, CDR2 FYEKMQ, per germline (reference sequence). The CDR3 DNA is TGTGCCAGCCAAGACAGTTACAATGAGCAGTTCTTC. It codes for CASQDSYNEQFF.

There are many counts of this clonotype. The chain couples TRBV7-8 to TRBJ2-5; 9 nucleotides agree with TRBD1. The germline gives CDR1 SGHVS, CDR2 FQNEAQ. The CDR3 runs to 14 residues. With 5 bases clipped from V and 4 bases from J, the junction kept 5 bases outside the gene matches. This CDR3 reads CASSPTGGPETQYF. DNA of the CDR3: TGTGCCAGCAGCCCGACAGGGGGGCCAGAGACCCAGTACTTC.

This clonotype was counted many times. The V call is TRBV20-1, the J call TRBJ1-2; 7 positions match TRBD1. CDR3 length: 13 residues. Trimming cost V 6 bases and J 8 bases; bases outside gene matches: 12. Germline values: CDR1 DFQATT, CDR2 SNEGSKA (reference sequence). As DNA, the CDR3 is TGCAGTGCAAACGATGGCACAGGGGTCGGCTACACCTTC. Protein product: CSANDGTGVGYTF.

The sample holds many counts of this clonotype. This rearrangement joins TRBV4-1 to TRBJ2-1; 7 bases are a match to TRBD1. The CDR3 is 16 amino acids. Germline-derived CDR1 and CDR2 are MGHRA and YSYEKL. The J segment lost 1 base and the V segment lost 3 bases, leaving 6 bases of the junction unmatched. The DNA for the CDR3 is TGCGCCAGCAGCCACGAACCGGACAGGTCCTACAATGAGCAGTTCTTC. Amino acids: CASSHEPDRSYNEQFF.

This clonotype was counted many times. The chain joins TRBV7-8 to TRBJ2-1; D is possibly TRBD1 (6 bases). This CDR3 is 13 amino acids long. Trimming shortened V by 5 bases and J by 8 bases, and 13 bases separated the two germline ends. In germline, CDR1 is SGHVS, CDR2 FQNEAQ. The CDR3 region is CASSPRTVYEQFF. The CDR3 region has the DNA TGTGCCAGCAGCCCCCGGACAGTTTATGAGCAGTTCTTC.

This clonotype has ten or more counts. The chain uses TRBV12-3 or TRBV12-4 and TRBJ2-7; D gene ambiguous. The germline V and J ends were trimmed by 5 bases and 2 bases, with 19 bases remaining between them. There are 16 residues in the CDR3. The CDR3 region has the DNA TGTGCCAGCAGTCCTCGGGTAGGCTCAGGACCCTACGAGCAGTACTTC. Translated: CASSPRVGSGPYEQYF.

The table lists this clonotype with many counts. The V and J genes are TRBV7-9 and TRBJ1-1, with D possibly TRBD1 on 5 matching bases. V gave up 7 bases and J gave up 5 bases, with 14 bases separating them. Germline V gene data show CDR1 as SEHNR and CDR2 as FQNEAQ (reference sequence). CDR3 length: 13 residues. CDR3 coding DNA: TGTGCCAGCACGGGGGGGACGGGTACTGAAGCTTTCTTT. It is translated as CASTGGTGTEAFF.

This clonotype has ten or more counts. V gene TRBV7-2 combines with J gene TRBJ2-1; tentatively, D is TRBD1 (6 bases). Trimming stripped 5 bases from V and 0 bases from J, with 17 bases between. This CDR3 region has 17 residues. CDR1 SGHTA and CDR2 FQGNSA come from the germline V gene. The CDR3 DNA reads TGTGCCAGCAGCCTACCCGCACAGGGCTACTCCTACAATGAGCAGTTCTTC. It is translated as CASSLPAQGYSYNEQFF.